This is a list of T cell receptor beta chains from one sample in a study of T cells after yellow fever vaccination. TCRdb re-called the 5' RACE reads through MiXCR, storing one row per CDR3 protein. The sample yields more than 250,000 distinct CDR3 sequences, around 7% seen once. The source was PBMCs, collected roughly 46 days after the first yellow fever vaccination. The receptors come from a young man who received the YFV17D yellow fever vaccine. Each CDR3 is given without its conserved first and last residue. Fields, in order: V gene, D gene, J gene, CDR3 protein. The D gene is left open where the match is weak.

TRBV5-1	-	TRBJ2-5	ASSLQTGNQETQY
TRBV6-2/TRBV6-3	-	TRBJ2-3	ASSWDRADTQY
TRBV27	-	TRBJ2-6	ASSPLGANVLT
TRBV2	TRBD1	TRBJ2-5	ASSQTGATFETQY
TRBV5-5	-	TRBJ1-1	ASSWETVNTEAF
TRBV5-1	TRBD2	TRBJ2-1	ASSFVSGGAEQF
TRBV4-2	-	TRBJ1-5	ASSQDGQGPNQPQH
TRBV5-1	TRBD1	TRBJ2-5	ASRGGGETQY
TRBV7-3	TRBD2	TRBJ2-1	ASSLGGGGLSNEQF
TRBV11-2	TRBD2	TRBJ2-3	ASSLESLAGLTDTQY
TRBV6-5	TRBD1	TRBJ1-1	ASSYTDRRGEAF
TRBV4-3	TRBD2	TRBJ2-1	ASSQELAGLTYNEQF
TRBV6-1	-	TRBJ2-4	ASSESGRVGKNIQY
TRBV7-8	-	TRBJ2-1	ASSPSGGAREQF
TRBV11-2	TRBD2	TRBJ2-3	ASSLIVLAGGPSTDTQY
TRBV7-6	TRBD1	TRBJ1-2	ASSRGQVYT
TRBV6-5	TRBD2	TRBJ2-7	ASSYSPSGSYEQY
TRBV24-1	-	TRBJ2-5	ATSDFGETQY
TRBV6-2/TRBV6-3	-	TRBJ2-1	ASSSGPEQF
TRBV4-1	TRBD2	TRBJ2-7	ASSRDSLAETYEQY
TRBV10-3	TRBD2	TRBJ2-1	AISVAGGPNEQF
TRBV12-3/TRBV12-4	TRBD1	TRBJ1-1	ASSFADRGLAF
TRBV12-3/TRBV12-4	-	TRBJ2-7	ANSYCTPYEQY
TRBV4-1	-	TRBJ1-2	ASSQVIGNWYGYT
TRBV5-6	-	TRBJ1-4	ASSGQTGRLF
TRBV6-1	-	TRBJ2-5	ASSLDRFQETQY
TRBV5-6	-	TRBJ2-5	ASNKIGFQETQY
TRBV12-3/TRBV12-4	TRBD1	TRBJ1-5	ASSLQGVQPQH
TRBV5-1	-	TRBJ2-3	ASSRVDSTDTQY
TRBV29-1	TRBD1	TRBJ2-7	SVEDNPRQGAYEQY
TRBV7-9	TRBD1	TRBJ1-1	ASSKDRAREAF
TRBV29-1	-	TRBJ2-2	RVSLSGRRNTGELF
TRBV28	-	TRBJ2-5	ASSLLHEETQY
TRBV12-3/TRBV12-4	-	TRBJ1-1	ASGRGINTEAF
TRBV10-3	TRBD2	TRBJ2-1	ALSSAGGPAPQF
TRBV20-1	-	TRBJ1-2	SARDLVGLYGYT